This record concerns one T cell receptor (beta chain) sequence. This sample is part of a study of beta chain features in type 1 diabetes. The CDR3 loop spans 13 amino acids. The V gene's germline CDR1 is SGDLS and CDR2 YYNGEE. The V end was cut by 6 bases, the J end by 8 bases, with 17 bases between. Sequenced material consisted of expressed TCRB transcripts (all of the isolated RNA was reverse transcribed). Clones were sequenced by immunoSEQ multiplex PCR, and TCRdb holds only the in-frame ones, with some missing. The table includes around 250,000 clones, about 63% detected once. Sequencing was performed on naive CD4+ T cells from blood. The V and J genes are TRBV9 and TRBJ1-2, with unresolved D. The sequence was collected from a man aged 30 to 39 in good health. The CDR3 protein is CASKRAQTWGYTF. The DNA of the CDR3 is TGTGCCAGCAAGCGGGCACAGACTTGGGGCTACACCTTC.